The present TCR beta chain was sequenced within a study of blood T cell repertoires in COVID-19 (dated by TCRdb to the early 2020s). With respect to the entire study: Collaborator samples came from the United States, Italy and Spain and covered acute and convalescent phases of COVID-19. Subjects who had been exposed to COVID-19, were actively infected with it, or had recovered from it provided the deeply sampled blood TCRbeta repertoires that made up the dataset. The samples were drawn from two sources: the first 160 participants of the ongoing ImmuneRACE study, and 1,000 to 1,500 subjects contributed by 6 global collaborators. The repertoires were released in a freely available public database intended as a resource for research on the immune response to SARS-CoV-2. Where HLA class I and class II types were available, the types were taken from metadata supplied by the sample provider, not from assay-based typing. A de-identified subject ID, COVID-19 status, age in years and sex were almost always included in the sample metadata. The material from the prospective study consisted of cDNA or gDNA derived from T cells, B-cell-depleted T cells, or PBMCs.

Whole blood was collected in K2EDTA tubes by collaborating institutions according to the institutions' own protocols. For TCRbeta analysis, collaborator samples were shipped as frozen whole blood, as isolated PBMCs, or as DNA extracted from either sample type. General conclusions and limits of the study: Clinical and demographic metadata were provided uncurated, with the amount varying by source and participant.

V gives up 5 bases and J gives up 4 bases, and the segment between their germline ends measures 3 bases. Its CDR3 holds 11 amino acids, cysteine through phenylalanine. The CDR3 DNA has 33 bases and is translated from base 1. From a lookup of the germline V gene, CDR1 and CDR2 are SGHAT and FQNNGV. The table lists this clone with a few counts. There is no known antigen for this receptor. No base qualities exist here, and no much larger clone lies one base off it. TCRbeta CDR3 regions were amplified from genomic DNA using the immunoSEQ Assay, a bias-controlled multiplex PCR. On the authors' methods: Nucleated cell counts per sample were estimated from amplification of reference gene primers within the assay. To quantify the absolute abundance of each unique TCRbeta CDR3 rearrangement, sequence reads were collapsed and filtered. For each sample, productive Simpson clonality was calculated as the square root of Simpson's diversity index across productive rearrangements. Not all clones reach the TCRdb copy of this immuneACCESS table, which keeps in-frame sequences only. Checked studies attribute under half of the gap to unresolved V genes and leave the rest unexplained. V and J calls and clone size are as listed in that table; D and trimming were resolved from the DNA. The sample profile shows about 34,000 clones; approximately 82% of them were found once. Approximately 15% of the sample belongs to the ten largest clones.

The rearrangement joined TRBV11-2 to TRBJ1-3; confidence is insufficient to name the D gene. The receptor's source is an older man with active or convalescent COVID-19. Sequenced material: peripheral blood. The DNA sequence reads TGTGCCAGCAGCACAGGAAACACCATATATTTT. Its translation is CASSTGNTIYF.